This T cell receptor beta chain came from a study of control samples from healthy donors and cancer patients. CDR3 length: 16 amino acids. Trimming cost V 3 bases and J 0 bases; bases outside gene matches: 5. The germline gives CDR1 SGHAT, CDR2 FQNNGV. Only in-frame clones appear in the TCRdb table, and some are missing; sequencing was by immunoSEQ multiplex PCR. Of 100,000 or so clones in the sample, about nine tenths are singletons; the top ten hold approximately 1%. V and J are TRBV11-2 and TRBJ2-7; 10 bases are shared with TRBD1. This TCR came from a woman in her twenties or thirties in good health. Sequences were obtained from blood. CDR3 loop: CASSFGTGDISYEQYF. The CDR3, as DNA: TGTGCCAGCAGCTTTGGGACAGGGGACATCTCCTACGAGCAGTACTTC. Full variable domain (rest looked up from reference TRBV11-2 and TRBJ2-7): EAGVAQSPRYKIIEKRQSVAFWCNPISGHATLYWYQQILGQGPKLLIQFQNNGVVDDSQLPKDRFSAERLKGVDSTLKIQPAKLEDSAVYLCASSFGTGDISYEQYFGPGTRLTVT.